Shown below are 14 T cell receptor beta chains from a single sample sequenced in a study of T cell repertoires in cytomegalovirus infection. Their recognized antigens are unknown. A single record per CDR3 protein comes from TCRdb applying MiXCR to the reads. The table has about 740,000 distinct CDR3 sequences, about 33% seen once. Material: cultured PBMCs, obtained from culture after CMV antigen stimulation. These receptors came from a human donor in good health (CMV status not recorded). Some clones in this sample may be carry-over from other donors' samples.

This clonotype has a handful of counts. The V and J genes are TRBV7-2 and TRBJ2-7, with 9 bases aligning to TRBD1. Germline CDR1 is SGHTA and CDR2 is FQGNSA. This CDR3 has 15 residues. Trimming cost V 0 bases and J 4 bases; bases outside gene matches: 4. The CDR3 reads CASSLATGGSYEQYF. CDR3 DNA sequence: TGTGCCAGCAGCTTAGCAACAGGGGGCTCATACGAGCAGTACTTC.

The rearrangement joins TRBV6-1 to TRBJ2-2, with TRBD2 matching over 12 bases. The CDR3 has 16 residues. Germline V gives CDR1 MNHNS, CDR2 SASEGT. Trimming cost V 6 bases and J 2 bases; bases outside gene matches: 4. DNA for the CDR3: TGTGCCAGCAGCGGACTAGCGGGAACAAACACCGGGGAGCTGTTTTTT. Translated, it gives CASSGLAGTNTGELFF.

This clonotype was detected a few times. V and J are TRBV2 and TRBJ1-2; D is uncertain. This CDR3 spans 13 amino acids. Looked up from germline, CDR1 is SNHLY and CDR2 is FYNNEI. V lost 3 bases and J lost 4, with 9 bases in between. This CDR3 reads CASSEAAIYGYTF. The CDR3 nucleotides are TGTGCCAGCAGTGAGGCAGCAATCTATGGCTACACCTTC.

This clonotype was recorded many times. The chain uses TRBV12-3 or TRBV12-4 and TRBJ2-5, with D unresolved. Trimming pared 6 bases from V and 3 bases from J, leaving 5 bases between. The CDR3 contains 11 residues. DNA of the CDR3: TGTGCCAGCAGCTTCGAAGAGACCCAGTACTTC. Translated: CASSFEETQYF.

This clonotype turned up a few times. This sequence joins TRBV12-3 or TRBV12-4 and TRBJ2-1; TRBD1 agrees at 7 bases. The CDR3 is made up of 17 amino acids. Trimming cost V 6 bases and J 4 bases; bases outside gene matches: 15. CDR3 loop: CASRPDRAGGVYNEQFF. The CDR3 DNA follows: TGTGCCAGCAGACCCGACAGGGCTGGTGGAGTTTACAATGAGCAGTTCTTC.

The rearrangement joins TRBV18 to TRBJ1-5; 8 bases line up with TRBD1. The germline gives CDR1 KGHSH, CDR2 LQKENI. CDR3 length: 16 residues. The V and J ends lost 2 bases and 3 bases, in that order; junction bases with no gene match: 6. The CDR3 reads CASSPTTGANNQPQHF. CDR3 nucleotides: TGTGCCAGCTCACCAACGACAGGGGCGAACAATCAGCCCCAGCATTTT.

There are many counts of this clonotype. One junction end does not reproduce the germline sequence, and a read error may be involved. The V and J genes are TRBV7-9 and TRBJ2-1; 9 nucleotides agree with TRBD1. The CDR3 covers 17 residues. The V gene's germline CDR1 is SEHNR and CDR2 FQNEAQ (reference sequence). CDR3 amino acids: CASSLGDGQGNYYEQFF. The CDR3 DNA reads TGTGCCAGCAGCTTAGGAGACGGACAGGGGAACTACTATGAGCAGTTCTTC. The complete variable domain, with remaining parts taken from reference TRBV7-9 and TRBJ2-1, reads DTGVSQNPRHKITKRGQNVTFRCDPISEHNRLYWYRQTLGQGPEFLTYFQNEAQLEKSRLLSDRFSAERPKGSFSTLEIQRTEQGDSAMYLCASSLGDGQGNYYEQFFGPGTRLTVL.

This clonotype has more than one count but fewer than ten. V is TRBV19 and J is TRBJ2-1; TRBD2 matches 11 bases. Unmatched junction bases numbered 5, after V lost 4 bases and J lost 3 bases. Germline V CDR1 and CDR2: LNHDA, SQIVND (reference sequence). The CDR3 has 16 amino acids. The CDR3 sequence is CASSTRLAGYYNEQFF. The CDR3 DNA follows: TGTGCCAGTAGTACTAGACTAGCGGGATACTACAATGAGCAGTTCTTC.

The chain combines TRBV7-2 with TRBJ2-3; 9 bases are shared with TRBD1. The CDR3 consists of 16 residues. The V and J ends lost 3 bases and 4 bases, in that order; junction bases with no gene match: 8. The V gene's germline CDR1 is SGHTA and CDR2 FQGNSA. The CDR3 here is CASSFLRDREPDTQYF. As DNA, the CDR3 is TGTGCCAGCAGCTTCCTCCGGGACAGGGAGCCAGATACGCAGTATTTT. The complete variable domain, with remaining parts taken from reference TRBV7-2 and TRBJ2-3, reads GAGVSQSPSNKVTEKGKDVELRCDPISGHTALYWYRQSLGQGLEFLIYFQGNSAPDKSGLPSDRFSAERTGGSVSTLTIQRTQQEDSAVYLCASSFLRDREPDTQYFGPGTRLTVL.

The chain carries TRBV12-3 or TRBV12-4 and TRBJ2-5; D gene ambiguous. The CDR3 totals 13 residues. V was clipped by 6 bases and J by 7 bases, with 15 bases between them. DNA of the CDR3: TGTGCCAGCAGAAAATCACCCGGCAGGACCCAGTACTTC. Amino acid sequence: CASRKSPGRTQYF.

This clonotype showed up just a few times. This sequence joins TRBV15 and TRBJ1-4, with 7 nucleotides matching TRBD1. CDR3 length: 15 amino acids. Germline CDR1 reads LNHNV; CDR2 reads YYDKDF (reference sequence). V trimming: 5 bases; J trimming: 4 bases; junction bases outside the gene matches: 7. The CDR3 spells CATSPDRNFNEKLFF. The CDR3 region has the DNA TGTGCCACCAGCCCGGACAGGAACTTTAATGAAAAACTGTTTTTT.

Note on this clonotype: The junction departs from germline at one end; a sequencing error may be responsible. This sequence joins TRBV6-2 or TRBV6-3 and TRBJ2-7, with TRBD1 identical over 9 bases. The CDR3 contains 16 residues. Germline CDR1 and CDR2: MNHEY and SVGEGT. CDR3 amino acids: CASRTINRGPNYDQYF. The DNA for the CDR3 is TGTGCCAGCAGGACAATTAACAGGGGGCCAAACTACGACCAGTACTTC.

In this sample, this clonotype turned up a few times. CDR3: CASSLALTSGGSGANVLTF. The CDR3 nucleotides read TGTGCCAGCAGCTTAGCGCTGACTAGCGGGGGGTCTGGGGCCAACGTCCTGACTTTC. The V call is TRBV7-2, the J call TRBJ2-6; 13 nucleotides line up with TRBD2. This CDR3 region has 19 residues. Germline CDR1 SGHTA, CDR2 FQGNSA. With 0 bases clipped from V and 1 base from J, the junction kept 3 bases outside the gene matches.

This clonotype was detected a few times. The chain recombines TRBV6-1 with TRBJ2-5, with D possibly TRBD1 on 6 matching bases. Germline V lookup: CDR1 MNHNS, CDR2 SASEGT. V was trimmed by 8 bases and J by 2 bases, leaving 12 bases between them. The length of the CDR3 is 13 residues. The CDR3 spells CASQRTVQETQYF. The CDR3 DNA sequence: TGTGCCAGCCAAAGGACAGTTCAAGAGACCCAGTACTTC.